This TCR beta chain was sequenced during a study of T cells after yellow fever vaccination. Whole-study findings and limits: Sorted memory subsets showed almost no vaccine-responding clonotypes on day 0. Only a minor proportion of clonotypes was detected across both CD4 and CD8 compartments.

Only a few counts were recorded for this clonotype. TCRdb reprocessed the 5' RACE reads with MiXCR, giving one entry per CDR3 protein. The data contain 50,000 to 60,000 distinct CDR3 sequences, approximately 6.1% of them singletons. Germline V gene lookup returns CDR1 SEHNR and CDR2 FQNEAQ (reference sequence). The CDR3 is 11 amino acids. Trimming stripped 7 bases from V and 6 bases from J, with 9 bases between. Sample: PBMCs, either bulk or a sorted T-cell subset (CD4+, CD8+, memory, or dextramer-sorted; not recorded which), taken on the day of the yellow fever booster vaccination. The clonotype originates from a man aged 18-30 years who received the YFV17D yellow fever vaccine. This chain joins TRBV7-9 and TRBJ1-1; perhaps TRBD1 as D (5 bases). The CDR3 DNA sequence: TGTGCCAGCATCCGGGGCGCTGAAGCTTTCTTT. Translating gives CASIRGAEAFF.